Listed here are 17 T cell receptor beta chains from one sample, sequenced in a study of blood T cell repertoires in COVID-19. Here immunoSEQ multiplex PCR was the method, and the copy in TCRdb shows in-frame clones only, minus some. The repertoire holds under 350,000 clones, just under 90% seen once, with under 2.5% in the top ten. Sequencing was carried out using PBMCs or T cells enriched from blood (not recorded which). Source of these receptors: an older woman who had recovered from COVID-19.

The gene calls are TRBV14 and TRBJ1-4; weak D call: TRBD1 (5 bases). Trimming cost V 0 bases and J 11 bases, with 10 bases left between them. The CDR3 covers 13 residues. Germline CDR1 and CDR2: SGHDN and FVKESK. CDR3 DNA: TGTGCCAGCAGCCAAGATTGGGAGGGGAAACTGTTTTTT. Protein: CASSQDWEGKLFF.

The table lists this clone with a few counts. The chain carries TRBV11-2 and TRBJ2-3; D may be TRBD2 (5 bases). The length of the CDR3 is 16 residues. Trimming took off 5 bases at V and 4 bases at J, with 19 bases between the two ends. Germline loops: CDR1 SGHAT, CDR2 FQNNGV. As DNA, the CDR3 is TGTGCCAGCAGCCCATGGTCAGACTTCGGGGCAGATACGCAGTATTTT. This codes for CASSPWSDFGADTQYF.

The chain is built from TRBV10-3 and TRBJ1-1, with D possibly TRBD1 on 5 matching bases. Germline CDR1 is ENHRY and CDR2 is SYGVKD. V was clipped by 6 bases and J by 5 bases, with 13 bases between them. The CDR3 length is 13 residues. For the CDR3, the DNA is TGTGCCATCAGCGATGGAGGGGCAACTGAAGCTTTCTTT. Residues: CAISDGGATEAFF.

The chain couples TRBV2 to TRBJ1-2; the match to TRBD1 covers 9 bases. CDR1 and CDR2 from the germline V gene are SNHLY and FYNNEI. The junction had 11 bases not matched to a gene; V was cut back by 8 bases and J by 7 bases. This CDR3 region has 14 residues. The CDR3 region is CASGQGLIMGGYTF. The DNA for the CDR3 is TGTGCCAGCGGACAGGGGCTAATTATGGGTGGCTACACCTTC.

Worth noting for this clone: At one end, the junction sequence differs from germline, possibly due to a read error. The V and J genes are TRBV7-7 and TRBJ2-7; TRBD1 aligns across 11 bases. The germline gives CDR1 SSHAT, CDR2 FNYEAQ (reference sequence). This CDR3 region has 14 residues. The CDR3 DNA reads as TGTGCTAGCAGCCCAAGGACAGGGGGCCACGAGCAGTACTTC. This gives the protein CASSPRTGGHEQYF.

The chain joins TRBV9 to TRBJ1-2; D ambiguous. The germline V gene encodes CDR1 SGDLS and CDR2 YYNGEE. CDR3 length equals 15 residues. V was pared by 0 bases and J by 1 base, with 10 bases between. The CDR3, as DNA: TGTGCCAGCAGCGTAGATGGACTCCTTAACTATGGCTACACCTTC. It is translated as CASSVDGLLNYGYTF.

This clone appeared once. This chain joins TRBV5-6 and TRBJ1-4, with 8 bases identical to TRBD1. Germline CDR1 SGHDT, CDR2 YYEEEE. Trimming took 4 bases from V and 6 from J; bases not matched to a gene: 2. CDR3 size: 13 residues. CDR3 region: CASSVTGDEKLFF. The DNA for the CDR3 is TGTGCCAGCAGCGTGACAGGGGATGAAAAACTGTTTTTT.

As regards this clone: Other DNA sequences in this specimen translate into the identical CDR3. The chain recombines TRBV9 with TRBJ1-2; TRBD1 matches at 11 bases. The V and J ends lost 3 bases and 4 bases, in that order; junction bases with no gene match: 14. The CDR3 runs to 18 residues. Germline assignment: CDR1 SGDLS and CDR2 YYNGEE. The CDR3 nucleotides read TGTGCCAGCAGCGCCCGAGGGGGTGGGACAGGGGGTTTCTATGGCTACACCTTC. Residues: CASSARGGGTGGFYGYTF.

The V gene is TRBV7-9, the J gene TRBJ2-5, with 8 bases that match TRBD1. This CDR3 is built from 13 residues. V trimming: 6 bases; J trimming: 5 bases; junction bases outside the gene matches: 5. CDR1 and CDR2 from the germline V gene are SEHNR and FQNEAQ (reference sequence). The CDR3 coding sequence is TGTGCCAGCAGAAGAGGACAGGGCGAGACCCAGTACTTC. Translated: CASRRGQGETQYF.

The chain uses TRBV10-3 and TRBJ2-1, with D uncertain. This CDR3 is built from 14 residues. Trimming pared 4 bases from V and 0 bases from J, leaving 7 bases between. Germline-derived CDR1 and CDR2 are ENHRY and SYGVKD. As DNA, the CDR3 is TGTGCCATCAGTGTTAGTAGCTCCTACAATGAGCAGTTCTTC. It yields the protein CAISVSSSYNEQFF.

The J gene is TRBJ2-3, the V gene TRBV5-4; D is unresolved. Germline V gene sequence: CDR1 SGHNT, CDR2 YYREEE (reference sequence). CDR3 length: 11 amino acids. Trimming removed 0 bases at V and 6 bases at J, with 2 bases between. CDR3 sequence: CASSLADTQYF. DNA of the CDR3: TGTGCCAGCAGCTTGGCTGATACGCAGTATTTT.

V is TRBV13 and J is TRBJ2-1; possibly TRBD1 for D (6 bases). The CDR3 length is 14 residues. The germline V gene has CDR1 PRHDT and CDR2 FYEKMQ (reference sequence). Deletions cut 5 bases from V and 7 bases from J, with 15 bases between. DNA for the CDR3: TGTGCCAGCAGCGGTAGGACAAGGGGGAATGAGCAGTTCTTC. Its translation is CASSGRTRGNEQFF.

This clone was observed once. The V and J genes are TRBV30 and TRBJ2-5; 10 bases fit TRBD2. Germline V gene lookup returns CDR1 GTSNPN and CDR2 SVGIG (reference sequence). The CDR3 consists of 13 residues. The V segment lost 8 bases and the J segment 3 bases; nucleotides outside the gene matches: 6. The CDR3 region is CARGGLAKETQYF. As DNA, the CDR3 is TGTGCCAGGGGGGGACTAGCGAAAGAGACCCAGTACTTC. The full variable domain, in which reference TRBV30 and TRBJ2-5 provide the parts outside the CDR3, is SQTIHQWPATLVQPVGSPLSLECTVEGTSNPNLYWYRQAAGRGLQLLFYSVGIGQISSEVPQNLSASRPQDRQFILSSKKLLLSDSGFYLCARGGLAKETQYFGPGTRLLVL.

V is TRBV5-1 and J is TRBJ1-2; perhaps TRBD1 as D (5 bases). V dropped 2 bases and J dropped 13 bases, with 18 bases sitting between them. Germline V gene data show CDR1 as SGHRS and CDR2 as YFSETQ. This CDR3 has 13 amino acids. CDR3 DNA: TGCGCCAGCAGCTTATCTCCCCGGGGGTCCTTCACCTTC. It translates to CASSLSPRGSFTF.

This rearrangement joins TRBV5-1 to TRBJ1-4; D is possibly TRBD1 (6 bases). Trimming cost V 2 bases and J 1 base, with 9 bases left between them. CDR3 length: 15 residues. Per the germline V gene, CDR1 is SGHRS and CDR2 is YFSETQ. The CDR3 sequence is CASSLSQGTNEKLFF. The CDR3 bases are TGCGCCAGCAGCTTATCACAGGGAACTAATGAAAAACTGTTTTTT.

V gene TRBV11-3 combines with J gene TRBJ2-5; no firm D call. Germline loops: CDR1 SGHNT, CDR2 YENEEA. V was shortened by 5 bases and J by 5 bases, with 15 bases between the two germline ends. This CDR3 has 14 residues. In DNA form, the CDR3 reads TGTGCCAGCAGCACTCCTCGCGGTGAGGAGACCCAGTACTTC. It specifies CASSTPRGEETQYF.

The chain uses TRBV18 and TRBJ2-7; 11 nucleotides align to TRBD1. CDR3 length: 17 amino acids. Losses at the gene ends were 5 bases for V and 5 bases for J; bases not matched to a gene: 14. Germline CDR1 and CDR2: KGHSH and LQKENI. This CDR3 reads CASSFSGTGGANDEQYF. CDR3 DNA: TGTGCCAGCTCATTCTCCGGGACAGGGGGAGCGAATGACGAGCAGTACTTC.